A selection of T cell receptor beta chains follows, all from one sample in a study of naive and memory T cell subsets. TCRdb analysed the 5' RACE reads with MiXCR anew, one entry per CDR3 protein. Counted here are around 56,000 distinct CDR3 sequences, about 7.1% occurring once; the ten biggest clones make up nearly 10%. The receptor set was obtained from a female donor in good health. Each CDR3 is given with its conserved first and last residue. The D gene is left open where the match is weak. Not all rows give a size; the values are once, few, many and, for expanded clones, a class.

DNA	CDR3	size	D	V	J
TGCAGCGTTGCCGGGACAGGGTTCTCCTACGAGCAGTACTTC	CSVAGTGFSYEQYF	many	TRBD1	TRBV29-1	TRBJ2-7
TGTGCCAGCAGCGAACAGGGCGATAGCACAGATACGCAGTATTTT	CASSEQGDSTDTQYF	-	-	TRBV12-3/TRBV12-4	TRBJ2-3
TGCAGAGCCGGAGTCACAGATACGCAGTATTTT	CRAGVTDTQYF	many	-	TRBV20-1	TRBJ2-3
TGTGCCAGCAGCCGACAAACCGGGGAGCTGTTTTTT	CASSRQTGELFF	-	-	TRBV7-3	TRBJ2-2
TGTGCCAGCAGCCCGAGGAGGGCGGGGGGGCTTAGCGAGCAGTACTTC	CASSPRRAGGLSEQYF	-	TRBD2	TRBV7-2	TRBJ2-7
TGTGCCAGCAGCTTGGTTGCAGGGGCAGACACTGAAGCTTTCTTT	CASSLVAGADTEAFF	few	-	TRBV5-6	TRBJ1-1
TGTGCCACCGCACGGGACGGAACACCGACCTACGAGCAGTACTTC	CATARDGTPTYEQYF	-	-	TRBV15	TRBJ2-7
TGTGCCAGCAGTTTGGGGGGCAGCCAGCCAGCCGCTTTCTTT	CASSLGGSQPAAFF	many	-	TRBV28	TRBJ1-1
TGTGCCAGCAGTCCCGGGACAGGTCAATCACCCCTCCACTTT	CASSPGTGQSPLHF	many	TRBD1	TRBV28	TRBJ1-6
TGCAGTGCTAGAGGGGACAGCTCCTATGGCTACACCTTC	CSARGDSSYGYTF	many	TRBD1	TRBV20-1	TRBJ1-2
TGTGCCAGTAGTGGAAGTTTTTGGACCGGGGAGCTGTTTTTT	CASSGSFWTGELFF	-	-	TRBV19	TRBJ2-2
TGTGCCAGCTCACCATTGCGCCAAGAGACCCAGTACTTC	CASSPLRQETQYF	many	-	TRBV18	TRBJ2-5
TGTGCCAGCAGCCGGGACAGGGGGGAAAAACTGTTTTTT	CASSRDRGEKLFF	-	TRBD1	TRBV7-8	TRBJ1-4
TGTGCCAGCAGTTTGCCCCGCCTAGGGCAGTACTTC	CASSLPRLGQYF	-	-	TRBV28	TRBJ2-5
TGTGCCAGCAGCCGACGGGGGGCAGGGTCCTACGAGCAGTACTTC	CASSRRGAGSYEQYF	-	-	TRBV28	TRBJ2-7
TGTGCCAGCAGTAAGAGGGGACAGGGGATGAACACTGAAGCTTTCTTT	CASSKRGQGMNTEAFF	few	TRBD1	TRBV12-3/TRBV12-4	TRBJ1-1
TGTGCCAGCAGCTTGAATCATGGGTACGAGCAGTACTTC	CASSLNHGYEQYF	few	-	TRBV5-4	TRBJ2-7
TGCGCCAGCAGCCAAGATGAGGGACACCTCTATGGCTACACCTTC	CASSQDEGHLYGYTF	many	-	TRBV4-3	TRBJ1-2
TGCAGCGTGGGGGGACCTAACACCGGGGAGCTGTTTTTT	CSVGGPNTGELFF	few	-	TRBV29-1	TRBJ2-2
TGTGCCAGCAGTCGAACCACAGGCGCTCAGCCCCAGCATTTT	CASSRTTGAQPQHF	many	-	TRBV6-5	TRBJ1-5
TGTGCCAGCAGTCATAGCGGAGGCACAGATACGCAGTATTTT	CASSHSGGTDTQYF	-	-	TRBV6-2/TRBV6-3	TRBJ2-3
TGTGCCAGCAGTTACCCGGGACAGGGTACTTCACCCCTCCACTTT	CASSYPGQGTSPLHF	many	TRBD1	TRBV6-9	TRBJ1-6
TGTGCCAGTAGGAACGGACGGTCGTACACTGAAGCTTTCTTT	CASRNGRSYTEAFF	many	-	TRBV19	TRBJ1-1
TGTGCCAGCAGTCGACGGTCCTCTGGAAACACCATATATTTT	CASSRRSSGNTIYF	many	-	TRBV12-3/TRBV12-4	TRBJ1-3
TGCAGTGCTAGACGTGGGATAAGGCCTGAAGCTTTCTTT	CSARRGIRPEAFF	many	-	TRBV20-1	TRBJ1-1
TGTGCCAGCAGCCAAACCGGGACAGGGCCCGCAGATACGCAGTATTTT	CASSQTGTGPADTQYF	many	TRBD1	TRBV14	TRBJ2-3
TGTGCCAGCTCACCACCCGGGGTAGGTCAGCCCCAGCATTTT	CASSPPGVGQPQHF	-	-	TRBV18	TRBJ1-5
TGCAGCGTTTCACCCCTTCAGGGAACCGTGAACACTGAAGCTTTCTTT	CSVSPLQGTVNTEAFF	many	-	TRBV29-1	TRBJ1-1
TGTGCCAGCAGCGGGGGCGGGGGGGATGAAAAACTGTTTTTT	CASSGGGGDEKLFF	-	-	TRBV7-2	TRBJ1-4
TGTGCCAGCAGCTTACTCGGACAGGGGGGTGGCACTGAAGCTTTCTTT	CASSLLGQGGGTEAFF	few	TRBD1	TRBV7-2	TRBJ1-1
TGCAGTGCTAGGGCCCCTGCCAACTCTGGAAACACCATATATTTT	CSARAPANSGNTIYF	many	-	TRBV20-1	TRBJ1-3
TGTGCCAGCAGCCAAGCTGGCGGGGGGTCAGGAGAGCAGTACTTC	CASSQAGGGSGEQYF	many	TRBD2	TRBV3-1	TRBJ2-7
TGTGCCAGCTCACCGCGTACTGAAACAGGGAGATATCACTACACCTTC	CASSPRTETGRYHYTF	many	-	TRBV18	TRBJ1-2
TGTGCCAGCCTCCTTTCGATCTTCATGGACACTGAAGCTTTCTTT	CASLLSIFMDTEAFF	many	-	TRBV7-2	TRBJ1-1
TGTGCCAGCAGCCCTCAGCGGGGGAGGTACGAGCAGTACTTC	CASSPQRGRYEQYF	many	TRBD2	TRBV7-2	TRBJ2-7
TGCAGTGCTAGCCCACAGGGGAGTTCACCCCTCCACTTT	CSASPQGSSPLHF	many	TRBD1	TRBV20-1	TRBJ1-6
TGCAGTGCCCCTTCTAACAACTATGGCTACACCTTC	CSAPSNNYGYTF	many	-	TRBV20-1	TRBJ1-2
TGCAGCGTTCGTGGGACTAGCGGGGGCAGCTCCTACGAGCAGTACTTC	CSVRGTSGGSSYEQYF	-	TRBD2	TRBV29-1	TRBJ2-7
TGTGCCAGCTCCGGGCCCCGGGACAGGGGATATGGCTACACCTTC	CASSGPRDRGYGYTF	many	TRBD1	TRBV18	TRBJ1-2
TGTGCCAGCAGCCCCACTAGCGGGGCAGAGACCCAGTACTTC	CASSPTSGAETQYF	-	TRBD2	TRBV7-2	TRBJ2-5
TGTGCCAGCTCGACAGGGCATGGCTACACCTTC	CASSTGHGYTF	many	TRBD1	TRBV6-5	TRBJ1-2
TGCAGTGCTAGAACTTCGAGGAATAATTCACCCCTCCACTTT	CSARTSRNNSPLHF	-	-	TRBV20-1	TRBJ1-6
TGTGCCAGCAGCTGGGGTTATGCGGGGGGTGAGCAGTTCTTC	CASSWGYAGGEQFF	few	TRBD2	TRBV5-4	TRBJ2-1
TGTGCCAGCAGCCGTCGGGACGGGCCATCATATACGCAGTATTTT	CASSRRDGPSYTQYF	-	-	TRBV12-3/TRBV12-4	TRBJ2-3
TGTGCCAGCTCACCGCCGGACAGGGCCAACTATGGCTACACCTTC	CASSPPDRANYGYTF	many	TRBD1	TRBV18	TRBJ1-2
TGTGCCAGCAGATACCAGGGGGGCGCTGAAGCTTTCTTT	CASRYQGGAEAFF	few	TRBD1	TRBV7-9	TRBJ1-1
TGCAGCGTTGGATCCGGTCGTGAAAAACTGTTTTTT	CSVGSGREKLFF	many	-	TRBV29-1	TRBJ1-4
TGTGCCAGCAGCTTACGGGACAGATACTCTGGGGCCAACGTCCTGACTTTC	CASSLRDRYSGANVLTF	-	TRBD1	TRBV7-3	TRBJ2-6
TGTGCCAGCAGCCTGGGCCCGAACTACGAGCAGTACTTC	CASSLGPNYEQYF	-	-	TRBV9	TRBJ2-7
TGTGCCAGCAGTTTAGCGGACAGGGATAATCAGCCCCAGCATTTT	CASSLADRDNQPQHF	many	TRBD1	TRBV28	TRBJ1-5
TGTGCCAGCAGCTTAGACCGGGGCGTAGATACGCAGTATTTT	CASSLDRGVDTQYF	few	-	TRBV7-2	TRBJ2-3
TGTGCCAGCAGCTTAGCGGTGATAGGTTCGGCAAACATTCAGTACTTC	CASSLAVIGSANIQYF	many	-	TRBV7-2	TRBJ2-4
TGCGCCACCCGAAGTTCAGCGGGCTCGAACACTGAAGCTTTCTTT	CATRSSAGSNTEAFF	many	-	TRBV5-1	TRBJ1-1
TGTGCCAGCAGCCCGTTCCCGGGACCCCTCTATGGCTACACCTTC	CASSPFPGPLYGYTF	few	-	TRBV14	TRBJ1-2
TGTGCCAGCTACTTCTCACCGGCGGTCGGGGAGCTGTTTTTT	CASYFSPAVGELFF	-	-	TRBV28	TRBJ2-2
TGTGCCAGCTCTCCGGGGAATCGGGGCACAGATACGCAGTATTTT	CASSPGNRGTDTQYF	few	-	TRBV6-2/TRBV6-3	TRBJ2-3
TGTGCCAGCAGTTACCGATCGGGATTAGCGGACTATGGCTACACCTTC	CASSYRSGLADYGYTF	-	-	TRBV27	TRBJ1-2